Sequencing of this T cell receptor (beta chain) was carried out in a study of neurological immune-mediated disorders. This clonotype was seen at least ten times. Antigen specificity is unknown. The making of cDNA relied on 5'RACE with 10-nucleotide random UMIs. TCRdb called the 5' RACE reads again in MiXCR, with one record for every CDR3 protein. This sample carries approximately 50,000 distinct CDR3 sequences, 10% of them seen once, and the ten largest clones take under 5.5%. Study-wide points: Across subjects, no CDR3 amino acid sequence appeared in expanded clones of more than one subject, a finding that suggested private repertoires in all groups.

Germline assignment: CDR1 MNHNS and CDR2 SASEGT. This CDR3 spans 11 amino acids. V gave up 3 bases and J gave up 6 bases, with 3 bases separating them. The sequenced material came from PBMCs. The chain joins TRBV6-1 to TRBJ2-1; D remains ambiguous. This sequence was found in a man in his 70s with HTLV-1-associated myelopathy (HAM/TSP). This CDR3 reads CASSELNEQFF. The CDR3 DNA follows: TGTGCCAGCAGTGAGCTCAATGAGCAGTTCTTC.